Shown below are 30 T cell receptor beta chains from a single sample sequenced in a study of blood T cell repertoires in COVID-19. The data were produced by immunoSEQ multiplex PCR, yet TCRdb's version contains in-frame clones alone and is incomplete. The sample lists 75,000 or so clones, 88% occurring once. The sample consisted of peripheral blood. These receptors were collected from a man between 65 and 85 years old with acute or convalescent COVID-19.

The genes are TRBV9 and TRBJ2-7, with D possibly being TRBD2 (6 bases). This CDR3 region has 14 residues. Trimming took off 0 bases at V and 6 bases at J, with 13 bases between the two ends. Per the germline V gene, CDR1 is SGDLS and CDR2 is YYNGEE. The CDR3 sequence is CASSVDGTFPEQYF. CDR3 coding DNA: TGTGCCAGCAGCGTAGATGGGACTTTTCCCGAGCAGTACTTC.

The chain links TRBV11-3 to TRBJ2-2, with 7 bases fitting TRBD1. CDR1 is SGHNT, CDR2 YENEEA, per germline. This CDR3 spans 17 amino acids. Trimming took 1 base from V and 2 from J; bases not matched to a gene: 7. The CDR3 protein is CASSLGPGTENTGELFF. CDR3 DNA: TGTGCCAGCAGCTTAGGCCCCGGGACAGAAAACACCGGGGAGCTGTTTTTT.

V is TRBV5-4 and J is TRBJ2-1; 11 bases match TRBD1. The germline V gene has CDR1 SGHNT and CDR2 YYREEE (reference sequence). This CDR3 contains 16 residues. J lost 9 bases, V lost 2 bases, and 10 bases had no gene match. The CDR3 coding sequence is TGTGCCAGCAGCTTCGTTCCGGGACAGGGGGTTGGTGAGCAGTTCTTC. It yields the protein CASSFVPGQGVGEQFF.

The chain carries TRBV5-1 and TRBJ2-3; tentative D call: TRBD1 (5 bases). This CDR3 spans 14 amino acids. Trimming cost V 2 bases and J 6 bases, with 13 bases left between them. Germline assignment: CDR1 SGHRS and CDR2 YFSETQ. The CDR3 coding sequence is TGCGCCAGCAGCTTAGGCAGTGGGGCGGATACGCAGTATTTT. Translation gives CASSLGSGADTQYF.

The chain couples TRBV6-5 to TRBJ2-3, with D tentatively TRBD1 (6 bases). This CDR3 contains 15 residues. The germline V and J ends were trimmed by 5 bases and 0 bases, with 12 bases remaining between them. The germline V gene encodes CDR1 MNHEY and CDR2 SVGAGI. This CDR3 is CASSPDRPSTDTQYF. In DNA form, the CDR3 reads TGTGCCAGCAGTCCGGACAGACCTAGCACAGATACGCAGTATTTT.

This sequence joins TRBV5-1 and TRBJ2-7; TRBD2 aligns across 13 bases. The length of the CDR3 is 18 residues. Germline loops: CDR1 SGHRS, CDR2 YFSETQ. Unmatched junction bases numbered 7, after V lost 1 base and J lost 0 bases. The CDR3 is CASSLTSGRAARSYEQYF. The CDR3 bases are TGCGCCAGCAGCTTGACTAGCGGGAGGGCCGCGCGCTCCTACGAGCAGTACTTC.

V and J are TRBV15 and TRBJ2-1; the match to TRBD2 covers 16 bases. Germline assignment: CDR1 LNHNV and CDR2 YYDKDF (reference sequence). The CDR3 covers 20 residues. The V segment lost 3 bases and the J segment 0 bases; nucleotides outside the gene matches: 8. CDR3 bases: TGTGCCACCAGCAGGACGATCGGGACTAGCGGGAGGGCCTCCTACAATGAGCAGTTCTTC. This gives the protein CATSRTIGTSGRASYNEQFF.

The chain couples TRBV24-1 to TRBJ2-1, with TRBD1 matching over 7 bases. This CDR3 comprises 15 residues. Trimming removed 4 bases from V and 3 bases from J; junction bases left unmatched: 5. CDR1 is KGHDR and CDR2 is SFDVKD in the germline V gene. CDR3 protein: CATSEGTVNYNEQFF. The CDR3 nucleotides read TGTGCCACCAGTGAAGGGACAGTAAACTACAATGAGCAGTTCTTC.

The gene calls are TRBV30 and TRBJ1-4; D unresolved. The CDR3 loop spans 12 amino acids. V was shortened by 0 bases and J by 8 bases, with 7 bases between the two germline ends. The germline V gene has CDR1 GTSNPN and CDR2 SVGIG (reference sequence). The CDR3 nucleotides are TGTGCCTGGAGTGTACGAGGGGAAAAACTGTTTTTT. As protein: CAWSVRGEKLFF.

The chain links TRBV10-3 to TRBJ2-1; 10 positions match TRBD2. Germline lookup yields CDR1 ENHRY and CDR2 SYGVKD. This CDR3 has 19 residues. The ends lost 8 bases at V and 8 bases at J; junction bases unmatched: 24. CDR3 nucleotides: TGTGCCATCTCCGAGCGGTTTGGGGCGGCTAGCGGGAGCAAAGATGAGCAGTTCTTC. Translated: CAISERFGAASGSKDEQFF.

The CDR3 loop reads CASSGELVDGYTF. The CDR3 bases are TGTGCCAGCAGTGGGGAGCTCGTTGATGGCTACACCTTC. The chain recombines TRBV2 with TRBJ1-2; D unresolved. Germline assignment: CDR1 SNHLY and CDR2 FYNNEI. Trimming removed 4 bases at V and 6 bases at J, with 12 bases between. This CDR3 has 13 residues.

The chain recombines TRBV6-6 with TRBJ1-6, with TRBD1 matching over 11 bases. Germline-derived CDR1 and CDR2 are MNHNY and SVGAGI (reference sequence). The ends lost 2 bases at V and 7 bases at J; junction bases unmatched: 4. This CDR3 comprises 16 residues. Here the CDR3 reads CASSYIGDRGNSPLHF. Here the CDR3 DNA reads TGTGCCAGCAGTTACATAGGGGACAGGGGGAATTCACCCCTCCACTTT.

The V gene is TRBV19, the J gene TRBJ1-5, with 8 bases that match TRBD1. V lost 4 bases and J lost 2; bases outside the gene matches: 7. Looked up from germline, CDR1 is LNHDA and CDR2 is SQIVND (reference sequence). The CDR3 contains 16 residues. This CDR3 is CASSKDRVGGNQPQHF. CDR3 coding DNA: TGTGCCAGTAGTAAGGACAGGGTGGGAGGCAATCAGCCCCAGCATTTT.

V usage is TRBV6-2 or TRBV6-3 and J usage is TRBJ2-7; 14 bases line up with TRBD2. Looked up from germline, CDR1 is MNHEY and CDR2 is SVGEGT. The CDR3 loop spans 15 amino acids. The V and J ends lost 2 bases and 3 bases, in that order; junction bases with no gene match: 0. The CDR3 loop is CASSYGTSGSYEQYF. CDR3 sequence (DNA): TGTGCCAGCAGTTACGGGACTAGCGGGAGCTACGAGCAGTACTTC.

The gene calls are TRBV28 and TRBJ1-4, with D hard to call. This CDR3 contains 13 residues. The V and J ends lost 10 bases and 8 bases respectively, with 17 bases between them. Germline V gene sequence: CDR1 MDHEN, CDR2 SYDVKM. CDR3 amino acids: CATYVRRNEKLFF. In DNA, the CDR3 is TGTGCCACTTACGTTCGGAGGAACGAAAAACTGTTTTTT.

The rearrangement joins TRBV5-6 to TRBJ1-5; D is unresolved. The CDR3 is made up of 15 amino acids. Trimming cost V 7 bases and J 2 bases, with 16 bases left between them. The germline V gene encodes CDR1 SGHDT and CDR2 YYEEEE. As DNA, the CDR3 is TGTGCCAGCGGCCAGTATAGCGGGGGCAATCAGCCCCAGCATTTT. Amino acids: CASGQYSGGNQPQHF.

The chain is built from TRBV6-6 and TRBJ1-5, with TRBD1 matching 11 bases. CDR3 length: 14 residues. Trimming at V came to 6 bases and at J to 7 bases, leaving 5 bases not matched to a gene. Germline assignment: CDR1 MNHNY and CDR2 SVGAGI (reference sequence). In DNA form, the CDR3 reads TGTGCCAGCAGAGGACAGGGGGCATGGCAGCCCCAGCATTTT. This gives the protein CASRGQGAWQPQHF.

The chain combines TRBV19 with TRBJ1-6; tentative D call: TRBD1 (6 bases). Trimming took off 5 bases at V and 8 bases at J, with 13 bases between the two ends. This CDR3 is 14 amino acids long. CDR1 LNHDA and CDR2 SQIVND come from the germline V gene (reference sequence). CDR3: CASSLGQFYSPLHF. DNA of the CDR3: TGTGCCAGTAGTCTCGGACAGTTTTATTCACCCCTCCACTTT.

This rearrangement joins TRBV4-3 to TRBJ1-3; 9 bases fit TRBD1. Germline CDR1 and CDR2: LGHNA and YSLEER. This CDR3 comprises 19 residues. With 0 bases clipped from V and 0 bases from J, the junction kept 9 bases outside the gene matches. CDR3 in amino acids: CASSQDGGQGSVSGNTIYF. The CDR3 DNA follows: TGCGCCAGCAGCCAAGATGGGGGACAGGGATCCGTCTCTGGAAACACCATATATTTT.

The CDR3 nucleotides are TGTGCCAGCAGCCTTCAGACAGACCCAATCTATGGCTACACCTTC. As protein: CASSLQTDPIYGYTF. This sequence joins TRBV9 and TRBJ1-2; possible D gene TRBD1, 5 bases. V was trimmed by 4 bases and J by 4 bases, leaving 17 bases between them. This CDR3 region has 15 residues. Per the germline V gene, CDR1 is SGDLS and CDR2 is YYNGEE.

The CDR3 region is CASSSQTRSSYNEQFF. For the CDR3, the DNA is TGTGCCAGCAGTTCTCAAACGAGGAGCTCCTACAATGAGCAGTTCTTC. This chain links TRBV28 with TRBJ2-1; no reliable D call. In germline, CDR1 is MDHEN, CDR2 SYDVKM. This CDR3 is built from 16 residues. V lost 4 bases to trimming and J lost 0 bases, with 13 bases between them.

This clone was seen once. J is TRBJ1-1 and V is TRBV29-1; D remains unclear. Looked up from germline, CDR1 is SQVTM and CDR2 is ANQGSEA. The CDR3 runs to 11 residues. With 7 bases removed from V and 6 bases from J, the gap between germline ends came to 12 bases. This chain's CDR3 is CSARRGAEAFF. The CDR3 DNA sequence: TGCAGCGCTAGGCGGGGAGCTGAAGCTTTCTTT.

The V and J genes are TRBV9 and TRBJ2-3, with D possibly matching TRBD2 (6 bases). The germline V and J ends were trimmed by 3 bases and 0 bases, with 14 bases remaining between them. Germline V lookup: CDR1 SGDLS, CDR2 YYNGEE. CDR3 length: 16 amino acids. CDR3 amino acids: CASSALTGTSTDTQYF. CDR3 sequence (DNA): TGTGCCAGCAGCGCCTTAACCGGGACTAGCACAGATACGCAGTATTTT.

This chain joins TRBV28 and TRBJ2-7; D is perhaps TRBD2 (6 bases). The CDR3 length is 13 residues. Germline V gene sequence: CDR1 MDHEN, CDR2 SYDVKM. V lost 6 bases to trimming and J lost 2 bases, with 11 bases between them. The CDR3 nucleotides are TGTGCCAGCAGGCGCGGGAAGGCCTACGAGCAGTACTTC. Residues: CASRRGKAYEQYF. Full variable domain (remainder filled in from reference TRBV28 and TRBJ2-7): DVKVTQSSRYLVKRTGEKVFLECVQDMDHENMFWYRQDPGLGLRLIYFSYDVKMKEKGDIPEGYSVSREKKERFSLILESASTNQTSMYLCASRRGKAYEQYFGPGTRLTVT.

This clone was seen only once. This chain uses TRBV7-6 with TRBJ2-1, with D possibly being TRBD2 (6 bases). The CDR3 length is 17 residues. V dropped 4 bases and J dropped 0 bases, with 16 bases sitting between them. Germline loops: CDR1 SGHVS, CDR2 FNYEAQ. The CDR3 here is CASSSRRGSSSYNEQFF. CDR3 DNA sequence: TGTGCCAGCAGCTCCCGACGGGGGTCGAGCTCCTACAATGAGCAGTTCTTC.

The V and J genes are TRBV7-2 and TRBJ1-5; no definite D call. CDR1 and CDR2 from the germline V gene are SGHTA and FQGNSA. This CDR3 region has 15 residues. The V and J ends lost 5 bases and 2 bases respectively, with 13 bases between them. The CDR3 here is CASSPAGDGNQPQHF. Here the CDR3 DNA reads TGTGCCAGCAGCCCCGCGGGTGATGGCAATCAGCCCCAGCATTTT.

The chain carries TRBV20-1 and TRBJ2-1; 10 bases are shared with TRBD2. V was clipped by 3 bases and J by 0 bases; unmatched bases: 8. The CDR3 extends over 17 amino acids. Germline CDR1 and CDR2: DFQATT and SNEGSKA (reference sequence). CDR3 sequence: CSASELAGRNSYNEQFF. CDR3 coding DNA: TGCAGTGCTAGTGAACTAGCGGGACGTAACTCCTACAATGAGCAGTTCTTC.

This clone occurred once. This chain connects TRBV7-2 to TRBJ2-7; D gene ambiguous. This CDR3 contains 12 residues. V lost 1 base and J 3 bases, leaving 4 bases between the germline ends. From germline, CDR1 is SGHTA and CDR2 FQGNSA. CDR3 loop: CASSLDHYEQYF. The DNA of the CDR3 is TGTGCCAGCAGCTTAGATCACTACGAGCAGTACTTC.

The chain combines TRBV11-2 with TRBJ2-7, with 8 bases that match TRBD2. Germline CDR1 and CDR2: SGHAT and FQNNGV. The CDR3 length is 15 residues. Trimming at V came to 3 bases and at J to 3 bases, leaving 7 bases not matched to a gene. CDR3 in amino acids: CASSLSSGTHYEQYF. The DNA for the CDR3 is TGTGCCAGCAGCTTGAGTAGCGGGACCCACTACGAGCAGTACTTC.

The gene calls are TRBV21-1 and TRBJ2-2; TRBD2, the table's D call, was not compared with the DNA. TRBV21-1 is a pseudogene. The CDR3 sequence is 17 residues long. CDR3 sequence reads: CASSKRGSPKDTGELFF. CDR3 nucleotides: TGTGCCAGCAGCAAACGAGGCAGTCCCAAGGACACCGGGGAGCTGTTTTTT.